Following are 24 T cell receptor beta chains from one sample sequenced in a study of T cell repertoires in cytomegalovirus infection. TCRdb reprocessed the reads with MiXCR, giving one entry per CDR3 protein. The table shows about 260,000 distinct CDR3 sequences, with roughly 13% occurring only once. Material for sequencing was PBMCs. The receptors were gathered from a human donor in good health (CMV status not recorded). Some clones in this sample may be carry-over from other donors' samples.

V and J are TRBV29-1 and TRBJ2-7, with a tentative D call TRBD1 (6 bases). CDR1 and CDR2 (germline): SQVTM, ANQGSEA. The CDR3 runs 16 residues. The V end was cut by 6 bases, the J end by 4 bases, with 25 bases between. CDR3 protein: CSVLGLRGPQGYEQYF. In nucleotides, the CDR3 is TGCAGCGTCTTGGGGTTACGAGGGCCACAGGGATACGAGCAGTACTTC.

V and J are TRBV5-8 and TRBJ2-3; 7 bases align to TRBD1. CDR3 size: 18 residues. The ends lost 4 bases at V and 0 bases at J; junction bases unmatched: 14. In germline, CDR1 is SGHTS, CDR2 YDEGEE. The CDR3 here is CASSPASQGLRSTDTQYF. The CDR3, as DNA: TGTGCCAGCAGCCCGGCATCACAGGGGCTTCGAAGCACAGATACGCAGTATTTT.

About this clonotype: A clone one base away is much larger, so this may be a read error. The gene calls are TRBV7-4 and TRBJ1-1, with D possibly being TRBD1 (6 bases). The CDR3 totals 13 residues. CDR1 and CDR2 from the germline V gene are SGHVT and SQSDAQ. In DNA form, the CDR3 reads TGTGCCAGCAGCCACTTCGGGGACACTGAAGCTTTGTTT. The encoded protein is CASSHFGDTEALF.

This clonotype has ten or more counts. The rearrangement links TRBV7-9 to TRBJ2-2; no clear D. The V gene lost 0 bases and the J gene lost 7 bases, with 0 bases spanning the gap. The CDR3 has 11 residues. Germline lookup yields CDR1 SEHNR and CDR2 FQNEAQ (reference sequence). The CDR3 here is CASSLAGELFF. CDR3 sequence (DNA): TGTGCCAGCAGCTTAGCCGGGGAGCTGTTTTTT.

V is TRBV2 and J is TRBJ1-6; the D gene is possibly TRBD1 (5 bases). This CDR3 contains 15 residues. Trimming left V 5 bases short and J 8 bases short, with 16 bases between. Germline V CDR1 and CDR2: SNHLY, FYNNEI. CDR3 region: CASSPPRGDHSPLHF. As DNA, the CDR3 is TGTGCCAGCAGTCCCCCTCGAGGGGACCATTCACCCCTCCACTTT.

This clonotype was seen at least ten times. The chain carries TRBV12-3 or TRBV12-4 and TRBJ2-3; D is ambiguous. The CDR3 consists of 12 residues. Trimming stripped 0 bases from V and 10 bases from J, with 8 bases between. CDR3 sequence: CASSLAGVAQYF. DNA for the CDR3: TGTGCCAGCAGTTTAGCAGGCGTGGCGCAGTATTTT.

This clonotype was recorded a few times. The rearrangement links TRBV20-1 to TRBJ1-5; perhaps TRBD1 as D (6 bases). The CDR3 covers 14 residues. Germline CDR1 and CDR2: DFQATT and SNEGSKA (reference sequence). V was shortened by 5 bases and J by 6 bases, with 17 bases between the two germline ends. Here the CDR3 DNA reads TGCAGTGCTGGGGGCAGGGGCGAGAGTCAGCCCCAGCATTTT. The encoded protein is CSAGGRGESQPQHF.

In its sample, this clonotype was seen a few times. The chain is built from TRBV11-3 and TRBJ2-3; 7 nucleotides line up with TRBD2. This CDR3 has 15 residues. Looked up from germline, CDR1 is SGHNT and CDR2 is YENEEA. Trimming took 8 bases from V and 0 from J; bases not matched to a gene: 8. The CDR3 DNA sequence: TGTGCCAGCTTCACTAGCGCACCTAGCACAGATACGCAGTATTTT. This sequence encodes CASFTSAPSTDTQYF.

The chain has TRBV5-5 and TRBJ2-2; D not resolved. The CDR3 runs to 15 residues. The germline V gene has CDR1 SGHKS and CDR2 YYEKEE (reference sequence). Trimming removed 3 bases from V and 2 bases from J, with 11 bases in between. The chain's CDR3 is CASSSTSPNTGELFF. CDR3 in DNA: TGTGCCAGCAGCTCCACAAGTCCTAACACCGGGGAGCTGTTTTTT.

This clonotype occurred a few times. V is TRBV11-2 and J is TRBJ2-2, with TRBD2 identical over 11 bases. The CDR3 has 19 residues. V shed 2 bases, J shed 1 base, and the junction held 9 bases outside the gene matches. CDR1 and CDR2 from the germline V gene are SGHAT and FQNNGV. The CDR3 region has the DNA TGTGCCAGCAGCTTAATCGGCCTAGCGGGGGGCCGGAACACCGGGGAGCTGTTTTTT. Translation: CASSLIGLAGGRNTGELFF.

In its sample, this clonotype was seen a few times. J is TRBJ2-2 and V is TRBV19; D unresolved. Germline V lookup: CDR1 LNHDA, CDR2 SQIVND (reference sequence). Trimming took off 8 bases at V and 6 bases at J, with 4 bases between the two ends. The CDR3 consists of 10 residues. CDR3 sequence (DNA): TGTGCCAGTTTTTCCGGGGAGCTGTTTTTT. As protein: CASFSGELFF.

Many counts were recorded for this clonotype. The J gene is TRBJ2-6, the V gene TRBV7-2; no definite D call. The length of the CDR3 is 16 residues. V was cut by 6 bases and J by 0 bases, with 12 bases left in between. Germline CDR1 SGHTA, CDR2 FQGNSA. The CDR3 protein is CASSPTRSSGANVLTF. The CDR3 DNA follows: TGTGCCAGCAGTCCGACACGGAGCTCTGGGGCCAACGTCCTGACTTTC. Combining the CDR3 with reference TRBV7-2 and TRBJ2-6 gives the whole variable domain GAGVSQSPSNKVTEKGKDVELRCDPISGHTALYWYRQSLGQGLEFLIYFQGNSAPDKSGLPSDRFSAERTGGSVSTLTIQRTQQEDSAVYLCASSPTRSSGANVLTFGAGSRLTVL.

The V and J genes are TRBV20-1 and TRBJ2-3, with 9 bases identical to TRBD2. V was clipped by 2 bases and J by 0 bases; unmatched bases: 6. CDR3 length: 16 amino acids. CDR1 and CDR2 from the germline V gene are DFQATT and SNEGSKA (reference sequence). The CDR3 is CSARSAAGGSTDTQYF. The CDR3 DNA sequence: TGCAGTGCTAGATCGGCAGCGGGAGGTAGCACAGATACGCAGTATTTT.

This clonotype was picked up a small number of times. V and J are TRBV20-1 and TRBJ2-1; TRBD2 matches 10 bases. V lost 8 bases to trimming and J lost 2 bases; unmatched junction nucleotides: 6. CDR1 and CDR2 from the germline V gene are DFQATT and SNEGSKA (reference sequence). The CDR3 is 14 amino acids. This CDR3 reads CSHGLAVTYNEQFF. The CDR3 DNA reads TGCAGTCACGGACTAGCGGTAACCTACAATGAGCAGTTCTTC.

This clonotype was counted only a few times. CDR3 sequence (DNA): TGTGCCAGCAGCGGCCGGGACAGGGGAATTTCACCCCTCCACTTT. This encodes CASSGRDRGISPLHF. The chain recombines TRBV7-9 with TRBJ1-6; 10 positions agree with TRBD1. The germline V gene encodes CDR1 SEHNR and CDR2 FQNEAQ (reference sequence). With 5 bases clipped from V and 9 bases from J, the junction kept 7 bases outside the gene matches. CDR3 length: 15 amino acids.

This clonotype was counted only a few times. V usage is TRBV20-1 and J usage is TRBJ2-7; D not resolved. V was clipped by 2 bases and J by 7 bases, with 15 bases between them. The germline CDR1 and CDR2 sequences are DFQATT and SNEGSKA (reference sequence). The CDR3 covers 13 residues. In nucleotides, the CDR3 is TGCAGTGCTAGATATGGCCCCCCCATGGAGCAGTACTTC. Amino acids: CSARYGPPMEQYF.

The genes are TRBV20-1 and TRBJ2-2, with 9 bases identical to TRBD2. The junction had 12 bases not matched to a gene; V was cut back by 4 bases and J by 9 bases. This CDR3 has 15 amino acids. CDR1 DFQATT and CDR2 SNEGSKA come from the germline V gene (reference sequence). CDR3 region: CSANGQSGGYRELFF. In DNA, the CDR3 is TGCAGTGCTAACGGCCAGAGCGGGGGGTATCGGGAGCTGTTTTTT.

Ten or more counts support this clonotype. V is TRBV7-2 and J is TRBJ1-1; D possibly corresponds to TRBD1 (5 bases). This CDR3 is built from 14 residues. Trimming pared 3 bases from V and 4 bases from J, leaving 12 bases between. Germline-derived CDR1 and CDR2 are SGHTA and FQGNSA. This CDR3 reads CASSFRRGGTEAFF. CDR3 DNA sequence: TGTGCCAGCAGCTTTCGGAGGGGTGGCACTGAAGCTTTCTTT. Full variable domain (missing parts from reference TRBV7-2 and TRBJ1-1): GAGVSQSPSNKVTEKGKDVELRCDPISGHTALYWYRQSLGQGLEFLIYFQGNSAPDKSGLPSDRFSAERTGGSVSTLTIQRTQQEDSAVYLCASSFRRGGTEAFFGQGTRLTVV.

The chain carries TRBV20-1 and TRBJ2-4, with no clear D. Germline V CDR1 and CDR2: DFQATT, SNEGSKA (reference sequence). The ends were cut back, 3 bases at V and 0 bases at J, with 6 bases in the middle. This CDR3 has 13 residues. The CDR3 DNA reads TGCAGTGCTAGGGGCGTAGCCAAAAACATTCAGTACTTC. Amino acid sequence: CSARGVAKNIQYF.

This clonotype was detected many times. This chain links TRBV6-2 or TRBV6-3 with TRBJ2-7; TRBD2 matches at 11 bases. Losses at the gene ends were 5 bases for V and 5 bases for J; bases not matched to a gene: 5. This CDR3 contains 14 residues. Germline V gene data show CDR1 as MNHEY and CDR2 as SVGEGT. The DNA of the CDR3 is TGTGCCAGCAGTCAAGGACTAGCGGGCAACGAGCAGTACTTC. Translation gives CASSQGLAGNEQYF.

The genes are TRBV4-2 and TRBJ2-2; tentatively, D is TRBD2 (5 bases). Germline V CDR1 and CDR2: LGHNA, YNFKEQ. V dropped 2 bases and J dropped 5 bases, with 12 bases sitting between them. The CDR3 runs to 15 residues. DNA of the CDR3: TGTGCCAGCAGCCAATTGGTCGGGATTACCGGGGAGCTGTTTTTT. Protein sequence: CASSQLVGITGELFF.

This clonotype was detected many times. The rearrangement links TRBV7-6 to TRBJ2-5; possibly TRBD1 or TRBD2 for D (6 bases each). This CDR3 is 16 amino acids long. Per the germline V gene, CDR1 is SGHVS and CDR2 is FNYEAQ. Between the trimmed V and J ends, which lost 6 bases and 4 bases, there was a span of 21 bases. In DNA form, the CDR3 reads TGTGCCAGCAGTTTGGGGGCCTCCGGGGGAAGAGAGACCCAGTACTTC. This codes for CASSLGASGGRETQYF.

This clonotype came up many times. CDR3 nucleotides: TGTGCCAGCAGTGAAGCAGCGGGGATGATTGGGGTTAGCACAGATACGCAGTATTTT. It codes for CASSEAAGMIGVSTDTQYF. The V gene is TRBV6-1, the J gene TRBJ2-3; 7 bases fit TRBD2. The CDR3 runs 19 residues. The V segment lost 0 bases and the J segment 0 bases; nucleotides outside the gene matches: 12. Germline lookup yields CDR1 MNHNS and CDR2 SASEGT.

This clonotype was recorded many times. The rearrangement links TRBV14 to TRBJ2-7; TRBD2 aligns across 12 bases. Germline CDR1 SGHDN, CDR2 FVKESK. CDR3 size: 15 residues. The V and J ends lost 2 bases and 2 bases, in that order; junction bases with no gene match: 1. CDR3 coding DNA: TGTGCCAGCAGCCAACTAGCGGGAGGGGCCTACGAGCAGTACTTC. Its translation: CASSQLAGGAYEQYF.